A single sample gave rise to the 29 T cell receptor beta chains below, sequenced in a study of cytomegalovirus exposure and HLA in healthy donors (dated by TCRdb to between 2016 and 2019). Library prep was done by the immunoSEQ multiplex PCR assay. A mixture of 60 forward primers for TCR Vbeta segments and 13 reverse primers for TCR Jbeta segments was used in the multiplex PCR. TCRdb mirrors the immuneACCESS table, restricted to in-frame sequences. Some clones are absent from its copies; in checked studies, under half trace to an unresolved V gene, and the reason for the others is unknown. Here the sample has about 140,000 clones; approximately 80% occur a single time. The ten largest clones take up about 2.2% of the sample. The sequenced material came from PBMCs. The source is a woman under 30 in good health and CMV-seropositive.

Only a few counts were recorded for this clone. This chain uses TRBV9 with TRBJ2-2; 10 bases fit TRBD1. Germline values: CDR1 SGDLS, CDR2 YYNGEE. This CDR3 has 15 amino acids. Trimming at V came to 3 bases and at J to 5 bases, leaving 4 bases not matched to a gene. Here the CDR3 DNA reads TGTGCCAGCAGCGGAAGACAGGGGGCTACCGGGGAGCTGTTTTTT. Translating it yields CASSGRQGATGELFF. The full variable domain, with the rest looked up from reference TRBV9 and TRBJ2-2, is DSGVTQTPKHLITATGQRVTLRCSPRSGDLSVYWYQQSLDQGLQFLIQYYNGEERAKGNILERFSAQQFPDLHSELNLSSLELGDSALYFCASSGRQGATGELFFGEGSRLTVL.

The rearrangement uses TRBV7-9 and TRBJ2-1; 7 bases align to TRBD2. The CDR3 runs 13 residues. Per germline, CDR1 SEHNR and CDR2 FQNEAQ (reference sequence). Trimming at V came to 4 bases and at J to 4 bases, leaving 1 base not matched to a gene. The CDR3, as DNA: TGTGCCAGCAGCTCGGGACTATACAATGAGCAGTTCTTC. Translation: CASSSGLYNEQFF.

This clone was seen a single time. The J gene is TRBJ1-1, the V gene TRBV6-1; TRBD1 is a possible D gene (5 bases). Germline assignment: CDR1 MNHNS and CDR2 SASEGT. CDR3 size: 15 residues. The germline V and J ends were trimmed by 0 bases and 0 bases, with 8 bases remaining between them. CDR3 coding DNA: TGTGCCAGCAGTGAAGCTGGACACTTGAACACTGAAGCTTTCTTT. Its protein is CASSEAGHLNTEAFF.

The chain is built from TRBV10-3 and TRBJ2-7; 10 bases align to TRBD1. The CDR3 runs to 15 residues. Germline values: CDR1 ENHRY, CDR2 SYGVKD. Trimming took 6 bases from V and 2 from J; bases not matched to a gene: 7. The CDR3 loop reads CAIRGPGTGAYEQYF. In nucleotides, the CDR3 is TGTGCCATCAGAGGCCCCGGGACAGGGGCCTACGAGCAGTACTTC.

The sample holds one count of this clone. This chain links TRBV5-5 with TRBJ2-3; 7 bases map to TRBD2. Germline V CDR1 and CDR2: SGHKS, YYEKEE (reference sequence). CDR3 length: 15 residues. V trimming: 2 bases; J trimming: 0 bases; junction bases outside the gene matches: 3. For the CDR3, the DNA is TGTGCCAGCAGCTTAGCGGGGTTGAGCACAGATACGCAGTATTTT. It yields the protein CASSLAGLSTDTQYF.

This sequence joins TRBV19 and TRBJ2-1; TRBD2 matches 11 bases. The CDR3 is made up of 18 amino acids. Germline lookup yields CDR1 LNHDA and CDR2 SQIVND (reference sequence). V gave up 5 bases and J gave up 3 bases; unmatched junction bases: 12. This CDR3 is CASSLAGVAGGDYNEQFF. The CDR3 bases are TGTGCCAGTAGTCTCGCTGGGGTAGCGGGGGGGGACTACAATGAGCAGTTCTTC.

The CDR3 nucleotides read TGCGCCAGCAGCTCGTCTATTGACAGGGTCCGGAATGAGCAGTTCTTC. It specifies CASSSSIDRVRNEQFF. The V and J genes are TRBV5-1 and TRBJ2-1; the match to TRBD1 covers 7 bases. The CDR3 has 16 residues. The germline V gene encodes CDR1 SGHRS and CDR2 YFSETQ. The junction had 13 bases not matched to a gene; V was cut back by 3 bases and J by 7 bases. Variable domain in full (rest from reference TRBV5-1 and TRBJ2-1): KAGVTQTPRYLIKTRGQQVTLSCSPISGHRSVSWYQQTPGQGLQFLFEYFSETQRNKGNFPGRFSGRQFSNSRSEMNVSTLELGDSALYLCASSSSIDRVRNEQFFGPGTRLTVL.

The chain combines TRBV6-1 with TRBJ2-5; 9 positions agree with TRBD2. The CDR3 runs 15 residues. Germline CDR1 reads MNHNS; CDR2 reads SASEGT. Germline trimming cut 8 bases from V and 6 bases from J; bases unmatched to any gene: 13. The CDR3: CASSRRGTSTQTQYF. For the CDR3, the DNA is TGTGCCAGCTCCCGGAGGGGGACTAGCACTCAGACCCAGTACTTC.

This chain uses TRBV12-5 with TRBJ2-7; 9 nucleotides match TRBD2. J lost 6 bases, V lost 5 bases, and 8 bases had no gene match. The CDR3 length is 14 residues. Germline V lookup: CDR1 LGHNT, CDR2 FRNRAP. The CDR3 spells CASGKAGGISEQYF. DNA for the CDR3: TGTGCTAGTGGTAAAGCGGGGGGCATCTCCGAGCAGTACTTC.

The V and J genes are TRBV15 and TRBJ2-1; TRBD1 is a possible D gene (5 bases). Germline V gene data show CDR1 as LNHNV and CDR2 as YYDKDF (reference sequence). The CDR3 runs 14 residues. Trimming removed 6 bases at V and 1 base at J, with 10 bases between. The CDR3 DNA is TGTGCCACCAGAACCGACAGTTCCTACAATGAGCAGTTCTTC. Its translation is CATRTDSSYNEQFF.

This clone was found once. This rearrangement joins TRBV5-1 to TRBJ2-3; 10 bases map to TRBD2. With V trimmed by 4 bases and J by 0 bases, 11 bases remained unmatched. The CDR3 contains 18 residues. Germline CDR1 reads SGHRS; CDR2 reads YFSETQ. Written as DNA, the CDR3 is TGCGCCAGCAGCCTCGGACTAGCGGTAGGCTATAGCACAGATACGCAGTATTTT. Encoded protein: CASSLGLAVGYSTDTQYF.

Only a few counts were recorded for this clone. The CDR3 DNA is TGTGCCAGCAGCCGGGGGGATTCCTACGAGCAGTACTTC. It is translated as CASSRGDSYEQYF. The gene calls are TRBV7-7 and TRBJ2-7; 7 bases align to TRBD2. Germline V gene sequence: CDR1 SSHAT, CDR2 FNYEAQ (reference sequence). The CDR3 spans 13 residues. The V segment lost 5 bases and the J segment 1 base; nucleotides outside the gene matches: 2.

The J gene is TRBJ1-5, the V gene TRBV28; 9 bases are a match to TRBD1. In germline, CDR1 is MDHEN, CDR2 SYDVKM. The CDR3 sequence is 12 residues long. Here the CDR3 DNA reads TGTGCGGGACAGGGCTCTGGTCAGCCCCAGCATTTT. Translated, it gives CAGQGSGQPQHF.

The chain links TRBV4-1 to TRBJ2-3; tentatively, D is TRBD1 (5 bases). The CDR3 totals 14 residues. Germline V CDR1 and CDR2: MGHRA, YSYEKL. The V end lost 0 bases, the J end lost 8 bases, and 12 bases lay between the germline ends. In nucleotides, the CDR3 is TGCGCCAGCAGCCAAGACCGTAGGGGTAGTACGCAGTATTTT. It encodes CASSQDRRGSTQYF.

The V gene is TRBV28, the J gene TRBJ2-5; the match to TRBD1 covers 10 bases. The CDR3 covers 13 residues. The germline gives CDR1 MDHEN, CDR2 SYDVKM. V trimming: 6 bases; J trimming: 6 bases; junction bases outside the gene matches: 4. The CDR3 region has the DNA TGTGCCAGCAGACGGACAGGGGGGAAGACCCAGTACTTC. Residues: CASRRTGGKTQYF. The variable domain in full, with the rest retrieved from reference TRBV28 and TRBJ2-5, is DVKVTQSSRYLVKRTGEKVFLECVQDMDHENMFWYRQDPGLGLRLIYFSYDVKMKEKGDIPEGYSVSREKKERFSLILESASTNQTSMYLCASRRTGGKTQYFGPGTRLLVL.

The gene calls are TRBV5-8 and TRBJ1-5, with TRBD1 identical over 10 bases. The CDR3 covers 19 residues. V shed 0 bases, J shed 2 bases, and the junction held 11 bases outside the gene matches. Germline-derived CDR1 and CDR2 are SGHTS and YDEGEE. As DNA, the CDR3 is TGTGCCAGCAGCTTGGGAGCAGGACAGGGGGGCGAGGGCAATCAGCCCCAGCATTTT. Residues: CASSLGAGQGGEGNQPQHF.

This clone was found a few times. The chain is built from TRBV30 and TRBJ2-2; 7 bases line up with TRBD1. Looked up from germline, CDR1 is GTSNPN and CDR2 is SVGIG (reference sequence). The CDR3 has 15 amino acids. J gave up 3 bases and V 0 bases, and 4 bases lay outside the gene matches. The CDR3 DNA is TGTGCCTGGAGTGTACAGGGGTTGGACACCGGGGAGCTGTTTTTT. It encodes CAWSVQGLDTGELFF. The whole variable domain, filled in from reference TRBV30 and TRBJ2-2, reads SQTIHQWPATLVQPVGSPLSLECTVEGTSNPNLYWYRQAAGRGLQLLFYSVGIGQISSEVPQNLSASRPQDRQFILSSKKLLLSDSGFYLCAWSVQGLDTGELFFGEGSRLTVL.

The J gene is TRBJ2-3, the V gene TRBV11-2, with a possible D match to TRBD1 (5 bases). In germline, CDR1 is SGHAT, CDR2 FQNNGV. V was clipped by 4 bases and J by 2 bases, with 22 bases between them. This CDR3 has 18 amino acids. CDR3 in amino acids: CASSSIRPRAALTDTQYF. The CDR3, as DNA: TGTGCCAGCAGCTCGATCCGACCCAGGGCTGCCCTCACAGATACGCAGTATTTT.

This rearrangement joins TRBV6-6 to TRBJ2-5; possibly TRBD1 for D (6 bases). The length of the CDR3 is 13 residues. CDR1 is MNHNY, CDR2 SVGAGI, per germline (reference sequence). The V end was cut by 10 bases, the J end by 0 bases, with 12 bases between. The CDR3 region is CATNQGHQETQYF. The CDR3 coding sequence is TGTGCCACTAATCAGGGGCACCAAGAGACCCAGTACTTC.

The table lists this clone with a count of one. The chain is built from TRBV19 and TRBJ2-7, with 7 bases lining up with TRBD2. Looked up from germline, CDR1 is LNHDA and CDR2 is SQIVND (reference sequence). The CDR3 is made up of 15 amino acids. The V segment lost 1 base and the J segment 2 bases; nucleotides outside the gene matches: 5. CDR3 in amino acids: CASSIVASGTYEQYF. The CDR3 coding sequence is TGTGCCAGTAGTATAGTTGCTAGCGGAACCTACGAGCAGTACTTC.

The CDR3 coding sequence is TGTGCCAGCAGTTTTTGGCGGGGACAGGGGAGTTCACCCCTCCACTTT. As protein: CASSFWRGQGSSPLHF. The chain has TRBV28 and TRBJ1-6, with 10 positions matching TRBD1. The CDR3 length is 16 residues. The germline gives CDR1 MDHEN, CDR2 SYDVKM. The trim removed 3 bases at V and 9 bases at J, leaving 8 bases unmatched.

This clone was seen just once. The chain carries TRBV19 and TRBJ2-2; D is perhaps TRBD1 (6 bases). Between the trimmed V and J ends, which lost 5 bases and 0 bases, there was a span of 19 bases. Looked up from germline, CDR1 is LNHDA and CDR2 is SQIVND (reference sequence). The CDR3 runs 18 residues. The CDR3 sequence: CASSFGIPGQANTGELFF. CDR3 nucleotides: TGTGCCAGTAGTTTTGGGATCCCGGGACAAGCGAACACCGGGGAGCTGTTTTTT. Full variable domain (missing parts from reference TRBV19 and TRBJ2-2): DGGITQSPKYLFRKEGQNVTLSCEQNLNHDAMYWYRQDPGQGLRLIYYSQIVNDFQKGDIAEGYSVSREKKESFPLTVTSAQKNPTAFYLCASSFGIPGQANTGELFFGEGSRLTVL.

This clone was seen only a few times. The chain employs TRBV19 and TRBJ2-7, with 12 bases matching TRBD1. Trimming took 3 bases from V and 4 from J; bases not matched to a gene: 4. Germline V gene data show CDR1 as LNHDA and CDR2 as SQIVND (reference sequence). There are 15 residues in the CDR3. DNA for the CDR3: TGTGCCAGTAGTATTCAGGGACAGGGGGCTTACGAGCAGTACTTC. This sequence encodes CASSIQGQGAYEQYF.

This chain links TRBV6-4 with TRBJ2-3; a possible D gene is TRBD2 (6 bases). Germline values: CDR1 MRHNA, CDR2 SNTAGT. Trimming cost V 6 bases and J 3 bases, with 19 bases left between them. The CDR3 length is 16 residues. In DNA form, the CDR3 reads TGTGCCAGCAGCCCCACTAGCTGGGGAGGAACAGATACGCAGTATTTT. Translating gives CASSPTSWGGTDTQYF.

The chain has TRBV27 and TRBJ2-3, with D perhaps matching TRBD1 (6 bases). CDR3 length: 17 amino acids. The germline CDR1 and CDR2 sequences are MNHEY and SMNVEV (reference sequence). Trimming left V 8 bases short and J 0 bases short, with 21 bases between. CDR3 coding DNA: TGTGCCAGCTTCAGAACAGGGATCCTAGCTAGCACAGATACGCAGTATTTT. Translating gives CASFRTGILASTDTQYF.

The chain links TRBV2 to TRBJ2-1, with TRBD1 matching over 8 bases. With 8 bases clipped from V and 0 bases from J, the junction kept 12 bases outside the gene matches. CDR3 length: 17 amino acids. The germline V gene has CDR1 SNHLY and CDR2 FYNNEI. The CDR3 coding sequence is TGTGCCAGCGGACAGGGACCCTCCGGTTACTCCTACAATGAGCAGTTCTTC. The encoded protein is CASGQGPSGYSYNEQFF.

The rearrangement links TRBV16 to TRBJ2-7; D is ambiguous. V was cut by 0 bases and J by 3 bases, with 12 bases left in between. This CDR3 spans 15 amino acids. The germline CDR1 and CDR2 sequences are KGHSY and FQNENV. In nucleotides, the CDR3 is TGTGCCAGCAGCCAATCCTTCGAGGTGGGCTACGAGCAGTACTTC. Protein product: CASSQSFEVGYEQYF.

The chain is built from TRBV27 and TRBJ1-5, with 9 bases that match TRBD1. The V and J ends lost 4 bases and 2 bases, in that order; junction bases with no gene match: 3. This CDR3 region has 15 residues. Germline CDR1 is MNHEY and CDR2 is SMNVEV (reference sequence). CDR3 in amino acids: CASSSGQGGNQPQHF. The DNA for the CDR3 is TGTGCCAGCAGTTCGGGACAGGGTGGCAATCAGCCCCAGCATTTT.

CDR3 protein: CASSLPGTSTSGVLFF. CDR3 sequence (DNA): TGCGCCAGCAGCCTCCCGGGGACTAGCACCTCGGGCGTGCTGTTTTTT. The J gene is TRBJ2-2, the V gene TRBV4-1, with 9 bases matching TRBD2. Germline loops: CDR1 MGHRA, CDR2 YSYEKL. The CDR3 length is 16 residues. V lost 4 bases, J lost 13 bases, and 16 bases stayed unmatched.